This T cell receptor beta chain was obtained from a study of blood T cell repertoires in COVID-19 (dated by TCRdb to 2018 to 2021). About the full investigation: Samples covering the acute and convalescent phases of COVID-19 were provided by collaborators in the United States, Italy and Spain. The material from the prospective study consisted of cDNA or gDNA derived from T cells, B-cell-depleted T cells, or PBMCs. The dataset comprised deeply sampled blood TCRbeta repertoires from subjects exposed to, actively infected with, or recovered from COVID-19. The repertoires were released in a freely available public database intended as a resource for research on the immune response to SARS-CoV-2. The samples were drawn from the first 160 participants of the ongoing ImmuneRACE study and from more than 1,000 subjects provided by 6 global collaborators. Sample metadata almost always included a de-identified subject ID, COVID-19 status, age in years and sex. HLA class I and class II types, where available, came from metadata supplied by the sample provider rather than from assay-based typing. The full study reports these points: The amount of clinical and demographic metadata varied by source and participant and was provided uncurated.

TCRbeta CDR3 regions were amplified from genomic DNA by means of the immunoSEQ Assay, a bias-controlled multiplex PCR. Regarding the original processing steps: Within the assay, amplification of reference gene primers was used to estimate how many nucleated cells each sample contained. Sequence reads were collapsed and filtered to measure the absolute abundance of every unique TCRbeta CDR3 rearrangement. For each sample, productive Simpson clonality was calculated as the square root of Simpson's diversity index across productive rearrangements. Not all clones reach the TCRdb copy of this immuneACCESS table, which keeps in-frame sequences only. Checked studies attribute under half of the gap to unresolved V genes and leave the rest unexplained. The V and J calls and clone size were taken over from that table, and D and trimming were inferred from the DNA. In all, the sample holds about 170,000 clones, and 84% of those were seen once. The ten largest clones represent 7.5% to 9.5% of the sample.

About this clone itself: Its antigen target is currently unknown. The sample holds no much larger clone one base away, and base qualities are not on file.

Samples from volunteer blood donors who had recovered from COVID-19 were contributed by a second Seattle source. Collaborating institutions collected whole blood in K2EDTA tubes following their own protocols. Collaborator samples were shipped for TCRbeta analysis as frozen whole blood, isolated PBMCs, or DNA extracted from either sample type. The sequence derives from a man aged 40-49 years who had recovered from COVID-19. The sample comprised peripheral blood.

The DNA sequence reads TGTGCCAGTAGTATAGATCATGTGAACACTGAAGCTTTCTTT. Its coded protein is CASSIDHVNTEAFF. Here the chain combines TRBV19 and TRBJ1-1, with the D gene uncertain. Inclusive of the bounding cysteine and phenylalanine, the CDR3 is 14 residues long. The entry retains the CDR3 DNA only, 42 bases that are in frame from base 1. The junction carries 5 bases between V and J, which are trimmed by 0 bases and 0 bases respectively. The germline V gene (reference sequence) specifies LNHDA as CDR1 and SQIVND as CDR2.